Shown below are 19 T cell receptor beta chains from a single sample sequenced in a study of blood T cell repertoires in COVID-19. This table comes from immunoSEQ multiplex PCR, and its TCRdb copy is limited to in-frame clones, with some not included. The table lists about 81,000 clones, around 75% of them singletons. The sequenced sample was peripheral blood. These receptor sequences come from a woman aged 50 to 65 with acute or convalescent COVID-19.

The genes are TRBV7-2 and TRBJ2-3; D ambiguous. CDR1 and CDR2 from the germline V gene are SGHTA and FQGNSA. CDR3 length equals 13 residues. The V and J ends lost 2 bases and 4 bases respectively, with 7 bases between them. The CDR3 DNA is TGTGCCAGCAGCTTATTAACAGCAGATACGCAGTATTTT. Translation: CASSLLTADTQYF.

This chain joins TRBV7-9 and TRBJ2-7; D is perhaps TRBD2 (6 bases). V was cut by 1 base and J by 6 bases, with 7 bases left in between. This CDR3 has 12 amino acids. In germline, CDR1 is SEHNR, CDR2 FQNEAQ (reference sequence). The CDR3 region has the DNA TGTGCCAGCAGCTTAGGGGGGGTCGAGCAGTACTTC. Translated: CASSLGGVEQYF.

The chain employs TRBV19 and TRBJ2-2; 7 positions match TRBD1. V lost 4 bases and J lost 1; bases outside the gene matches: 3. This CDR3 is 15 amino acids long. Per the germline V gene, CDR1 is LNHDA and CDR2 is SQIVND (reference sequence). CDR3 in amino acids: CASSKDRLNTGELFF. DNA for the CDR3: TGTGCCAGTAGTAAGGACAGGTTGAACACCGGGGAGCTGTTTTTT. The full variable domain, rest sourced from reference TRBV19 and TRBJ2-2, is DGGITQSPKYLFRKEGQNVTLSCEQNLNHDAMYWYRQDPGQGLRLIYYSQIVNDFQKGDIAEGYSVSREKKESFPLTVTSAQKNPTAFYLCASSKDRLNTGELFFGEGSRLTVL.

The CDR3 region has the DNA TGTGCCAGCAGCTTAGCTGGGGGCTACACTGAAGCTTTCTTT. Its protein is CASSLAGGYTEAFF. The genes are TRBV11-2 and TRBJ1-1; perhaps TRBD1 as D (6 bases). V lost 1 base and J 3 bases, leaving 9 bases between the germline ends. The CDR3 runs to 14 residues. The V gene's germline CDR1 is SGHAT and CDR2 FQNNGV.

V gene TRBV11-2 combines with J gene TRBJ2-3; TRBD2 might be the D (6 bases). The CDR3 loop spans 16 amino acids. The germline V and J ends were trimmed by 3 bases and 2 bases, with 15 bases remaining between them. Germline-derived CDR1 and CDR2 are SGHAT and FQNNGV. In nucleotides, the CDR3 is TGTGCCAGCAGCTTCCGAGTGGCGGGGTACACAGATACGCAGTATTTT. This translates into CASSFRVAGYTDTQYF.

The chain links TRBV7-2 to TRBJ1-1, with a weak D call TRBD1 (6 bases). The germline gives CDR1 SGHTA, CDR2 FQGNSA. The CDR3 has 15 residues. V was shortened by 5 bases and J by 0 bases, with 13 bases between the two germline ends. The CDR3 sequence is CASSVQGGVNTEAFF. The CDR3 region has the DNA TGTGCCAGCAGCGTACAGGGTGGGGTGAACACTGAAGCTTTCTTT.

The rearrangement joins TRBV5-6 to TRBJ2-3; D possibly corresponds to TRBD2 (6 bases). V was cut by 1 base and J by 4 bases, with 16 bases left in between. Germline V CDR1 and CDR2: SGHDT, YYEEEE. The CDR3 runs to 16 residues. The CDR3 coding sequence is TGTGCCAGCAGCTTGCGATTTGGGCGGGGTCCAGATACGCAGTATTTT. Amino acids: CASSLRFGRGPDTQYF.

V usage is TRBV5-6 and J usage is TRBJ1-4; tentatively, D is TRBD1 (6 bases). Germline V gives CDR1 SGHDT, CDR2 YYEEEE. The CDR3 loop spans 16 amino acids. Trimming removed 0 bases from V and 2 bases from J, with 11 bases in between. The CDR3 here is CASSLAFGQTNEKLFF. In DNA form, the CDR3 reads TGTGCCAGCAGCTTGGCCTTTGGACAGACTAATGAAAAACTGTTTTTT.

The chain uses TRBV7-9 and TRBJ1-4; 10 bases match TRBD1. CDR1 and CDR2 from the germline V gene are SEHNR and FQNEAQ (reference sequence). V shed 5 bases and J 5 bases; nucleotides not matched to a gene: 2. The CDR3 extends over 14 amino acids. The DNA of the CDR3 is TGTGCCAGCAGCCAGGGACAGGGGAATGAAAAACTGTTTTTT. This translates into CASSQGQGNEKLFF.

The CDR3 DNA reads as TGCGCCAGCAGTGGCGACAGGACTGAAGCTTTCTTT. Encoded protein: CASSGDRTEAFF. The chain combines TRBV10-2 with TRBJ1-1, with TRBD1 as a possible D gene (6 bases). The V end lost 4 bases, the J end lost 5 bases, and 8 bases lay between the germline ends. The germline gives CDR1 WSHSY, CDR2 SAAADI. CDR3 length equals 12 residues.

The chain carries TRBV7-9 and TRBJ1-1; perhaps TRBD1 as D (5 bases). CDR1 is SEHNR and CDR2 is FQNEAQ in the germline V gene (reference sequence). Trimming cost V 5 bases and J 4 bases, with 23 bases left between them. CDR3 length equals 17 residues. The DNA of the CDR3 is TGTGCCAGCAGCAACCACGACTCCGGGGGGATGGGCACTGAAGCTTTCTTT. Translation: CASSNHDSGGMGTEAFF.

The gene calls are TRBV2 and TRBJ1-2; 8 nucleotides agree with TRBD1. Germline V CDR1 and CDR2: SNHLY, FYNNEI. CDR3 length: 13 residues. Germline trimming cut 8 bases from V and 4 bases from J; bases unmatched to any gene: 6. CDR3 DNA: TGTGCCAGCTTCGGACAGGGAGGCTATGGCTACACCTTC. Its translation is CASFGQGGYGYTF.

The rearrangement links TRBV7-9 to TRBJ2-7, with D uncertain. The germline V gene has CDR1 SEHNR and CDR2 FQNEAQ (reference sequence). The CDR3 contains 13 residues. Trimming took off 3 bases at V and 2 bases at J, with 8 bases between the two ends. The CDR3 nucleotides are TGTGCCAGCAGCTTCGAAACAACCTACGAGCAGTACTTC. Translated: CASSFETTYEQYF.

A few counts support this clone. The chain is built from TRBV27 and TRBJ2-7, with 11 positions matching TRBD1. Germline V gene data show CDR1 as MNHEY and CDR2 as SMNVEV (reference sequence). This CDR3 spans 15 amino acids. V trimming: 0 bases; J trimming: 4 bases; junction bases outside the gene matches: 2. The CDR3 loop is CASSLSGDRGYEQYF. The CDR3, as DNA: TGTGCCAGCAGTTTATCTGGGGACAGGGGGTACGAGCAGTACTTC.

CDR3 loop: CASSYSKREEGYTF. The CDR3 DNA follows: TGTGCCAGCAGTTACTCGAAGAGGGAGGAGGGCTACACCTTC. The chain joins TRBV6-5 to TRBJ1-2; D is uncertain. The CDR3 has 14 amino acids. CDR1 MNHEY and CDR2 SVGAGI come from the germline V gene. Trimming stripped 0 bases from V and 8 bases from J, with 13 bases between.

There are a few counts of this clone. The gene calls are TRBV18 and TRBJ2-7; the D gene is possibly TRBD2 (5 bases). Germline V gene lookup returns CDR1 KGHSH and CDR2 LQKENI. The V gene lost 2 bases and the J gene lost 3 bases, with 8 bases spanning the gap. This CDR3 is 13 amino acids long. The CDR3 nucleotides are TGTGCCAGCTCACCAGGGAGAGGCTACGAGCAGTACTTC. Translation: CASSPGRGYEQYF.

This clone has more than one count but fewer than ten. The chain is built from TRBV30 and TRBJ1-5; 7 bases agree with TRBD1. V lost 5 bases to trimming and J lost 4 bases; unmatched junction nucleotides: 5. Germline CDR1 is GTSNPN and CDR2 is SVGIG (reference sequence). The CDR3 length is 13 residues. The CDR3 loop is CAWAGTDNQPQHF. CDR3 DNA: TGTGCCTGGGCCGGGACAGATAATCAGCCCCAGCATTTT.

This clone was observed once. The CDR3 DNA is TGTGCCAGCAGGCTAATACAGGGCTCTGGAAACACCATATATTTT. It is translated as CASRLIQGSGNTIYF. The genes are TRBV5-5 and TRBJ1-3, with D perhaps matching TRBD1 (6 bases). Germline values: CDR1 SGHKS, CDR2 YYEKEE (reference sequence). The CDR3 contains 15 residues. Trimming shortened V by 5 bases and J by 0 bases, and 12 bases separated the two germline ends.

Only one count was recorded for this clone. This sequence joins TRBV5-6 and TRBJ2-7, with 8 bases identical to TRBD1. Germline CDR1 reads SGHDT; CDR2 reads YYEEEE. V lost 5 bases and J lost 2; bases outside the gene matches: 15. The CDR3 extends over 17 amino acids. CDR3 in amino acids: CASSLTPGQAITYEQYF. The CDR3 DNA follows: TGTGCCAGCAGTTTGACCCCGGGACAGGCTATTACCTACGAGCAGTACTTC.